This TCR beta chain was obtained from a study of T cells in Graves' hyperthyroidism and ophthalmopathy. Regions amplified from RNA transcripts were the TCR beta CDR3 regions. An initial round of RT-PCR targeting the TCR CDR3 relied on the HTBI primer set. TCRdb ran MiXCR on the multiplex PCR reads and lists one entry per CDR3 protein. The sample holds 550,000 to 600,000 distinct CDR3 sequences, around 45% seen once. On this clonotype itself: The antigen is undetermined.

Diagnoses were made from clinical symptoms, serum measures (thyroxine and TRAb), thyroid ultrasound and orbital computed tomography. The V gene lost 3 bases and the J gene lost 5 bases, with 11 bases spanning the gap. The germline CDR1 and CDR2 sequences are DFQATT and SNEGSKA (reference sequence). The CDR3 totals 13 residues. Study-wide points: Blood held most thyroid clonotypes expanded above 0.001 frequency. Using 13 V-J features, a model discriminated ophthalmopathy from stable hyperthyroidism.

This sequence originates from an adult woman with Graves' disease, either hyperthyroidism or ophthalmopathy (not recorded which). Sequences were obtained from peripheral blood or thyroid tissue (not recorded which). The chain uses TRBV20-1 and TRBJ1-5; D is perhaps TRBD1 (5 bases). In nucleotides, the CDR3 is TGCAGTGCTAGTCTGGGACCCTATCAGCCCCAGCATTTT. As protein: CSASLGPYQPQHF.